These 4 T cell receptor beta chains share one sample of origin, sequenced in a study of blood T cell repertoires in COVID-19 (TCRdb year 2020). The library was produced with the immunoSEQ multiplex PCR assay. The table comes from immuneACCESS by way of TCRdb, which keeps in-frame sequences with V and J called. Part of the clones is missing from these tables; in studies checked, under half for an unresolved V gene and the rest for unknown reasons. This sample holds around 70,000 clones; around 87% were observed only once. The ten largest make up around 10% of the sample. The sample was peripheral blood. The receptors were sampled from a human donor in a cohort sampled during active COVID-19.

J is TRBJ1-1 and V is TRBV14; 8 positions agree with TRBD1. The CDR3 has 17 amino acids. The J segment lost 0 bases and the V segment lost 4 bases, leaving 10 bases of the junction unmatched. CDR1 is SGHDN, CDR2 FVKESK, per germline. DNA of the CDR3: TGTGCCAGCAGCCCCCAGGGCAGGGGGCGTCTGAACACTGAAGCTTTCTTT. Translation gives CASSPQGRGRLNTEAFF.

V is TRBV7-2 and J is TRBJ2-1, with D unclear. Germline loops: CDR1 SGHTA, CDR2 FQGNSA. Trimming took off 2 bases at V and 8 bases at J, with 7 bases between the two ends. The CDR3 spans 12 residues. CDR3 coding DNA: TGTGCCAGCAGCTTACTGAACTATGAGCAGTTCTTC. Its translation: CASSLLNYEQFF.

The chain uses TRBV5-4 and TRBJ2-1, with D possibly matching TRBD1 (6 bases). V was pared by 4 bases and J by 10 bases, with 18 bases between. The CDR3 has 14 amino acids. Germline V gene sequence: CDR1 SGHNT, CDR2 YYREEE (reference sequence). The CDR3 sequence: CASSLRTDANEQFF. The CDR3 DNA follows: TGTGCCAGCAGCCTGCGGACAGACGCTAACGAGCAGTTCTTC. The entire variable domain, with the rest obtained from reference TRBV5-4 and TRBJ2-1, is as follows: ETGVTQSPTHLIKTRGQQVTLRCSSQSGHNTVSWYQQALGQGPQFIFQYYREEENGRGNFPPRFSGLQFPNYSSELNVNALELDDSALYLCASSLRTDANEQFFGPGTRLTVL.

The chain employs TRBV3-1 (or the pseudogene TRBV3-2) and TRBJ1-6; 7 bases agree with TRBD1. CDR3 length: 14 residues. Per germline, CDR1 LGHDT and CDR2 YNNKEL (reference sequence). V dropped 3 bases and J dropped 7; count of bases not matched to a gene: 3. CDR3 sequence (DNA): TGTGCCAGCAGCCAGGCAGGGGGGAATTCACCCCTCCACTTT. Translation gives CASSQAGGNSPLHF.